Below, 26 T cell receptor beta chains from the same sample are listed, as sequenced in a study of PD-1 blockade in classical Hodgkin lymphoma. Measured with immunoSEQ multiplex PCR; TCRdb has only the in-frame clones, and not every one. The table shows 49,000 or so clones, with around 80% occurring only once. Every single patient, without exception, relapsed after autologous stem cell transplantation, and brentuximab vedotin exposure varied. Sequencing was performed on peripheral blood mononuclear cells (PBMCs), taken before the second cycle of nivolumab. These TCRs come from a human donor with classical Hodgkin lymphoma.

The CDR3 DNA is TGTGCCAGCAGCGTAGCTGACAGGGGACCCCAGCATTTT. It is translated as CASSVADRGPQHF. The V gene is TRBV9, the J gene TRBJ1-5, with 8 bases that match TRBD1. The CDR3 loop spans 13 amino acids. The germline V gene has CDR1 SGDLS and CDR2 YYNGEE. Losses at the gene ends were 0 bases for V and 10 bases for J; bases not matched to a gene: 3.

This chain joins TRBV28 and TRBJ1-1; possibly TRBD1 for D (6 bases). The CDR3 has 15 residues. With 4 bases removed from V and 4 bases from J, the gap between germline ends came to 16 bases. Germline CDR1 is MDHEN and CDR2 is SYDVKM. This CDR3 is CASSSVGQGRTEAFF. In DNA form, the CDR3 reads TGTGCCAGCAGTTCCGTTGGTCAGGGGCGCACTGAAGCTTTCTTT.

This sequence joins TRBV4-2 and TRBJ2-7; 7 bases are shared with TRBD2. CDR1 is LGHNA and CDR2 is YNFKEQ in the germline V gene. This CDR3 contains 16 residues. The J segment lost 0 bases and the V segment lost 4 bases, leaving 9 bases of the junction unmatched. Here the CDR3 DNA reads TGTGCCAGCAGCCCGCACGAGACTAGCACCTCCTACGAGCAGTACTTC. Translation gives CASSPHETSTSYEQYF.

This clone showed up just once. The rearrangement links TRBV28 to TRBJ1-2; 9 nucleotides match TRBD1. Germline trimming cut 6 bases from V and 8 bases from J; bases unmatched to any gene: 13. This CDR3 is built from 15 residues. Germline lookup yields CDR1 MDHEN and CDR2 SYDVKM. CDR3 coding DNA: TGTGCCAGCAGCCCCACCACGGACAGGGGAGGAGGCTACACCTTC. It specifies CASSPTTDRGGGYTF.

J is TRBJ2-5 and V is TRBV7-9; the D is unclear. The CDR3 contains 15 residues. The germline CDR1 and CDR2 sequences are SEHNR and FQNEAQ (reference sequence). V shed 2 bases and J shed 4 bases, with 14 bases lying between them. CDR3 nucleotide sequence: TGTGCCAGCAGCTTATCGTCCGTCCTTGGAGAGACCCAGTACTTC. As protein: CASSLSSVLGETQYF.

The genes are TRBV4-1 and TRBJ2-1; D perhaps matches TRBD2 (5 bases). The CDR3 is 13 residues long. Per germline, CDR1 MGHRA and CDR2 YSYEKL. Trimming cost V 6 bases and J 2 bases, with 8 bases left between them. The CDR3 sequence: CASSPGTYNEQFF. The CDR3 nucleotides are TGCGCCAGCAGTCCCGGGACCTACAATGAGCAGTTCTTC.

This chain links TRBV10-3 with TRBJ2-3; D not certain. V shed 3 bases and J shed 0 bases, with 4 bases lying between them. The CDR3 is made up of 13 amino acids. CDR1 is ENHRY, CDR2 SYGVKD, per germline. Here the CDR3 reads CAISDRSTDTQYF. CDR3 DNA: TGTGCCATCAGTGACAGAAGCACAGATACGCAGTATTTT.

The chain has TRBV18 and TRBJ2-2; no clear D. The CDR3 totals 16 residues. Trimming removed 0 bases from V and 1 base from J, with 9 bases in between. Per germline, CDR1 KGHSH and CDR2 LQKENI. The CDR3 is CASSPPAGRNTGELFF. CDR3 DNA sequence: TGTGCCAGCTCACCACCAGCAGGACGGAACACCGGGGAGCTGTTTTTT. The full variable domain, with the rest looked up from reference TRBV18 and TRBJ2-2, is NAGVMQNPRHLVRRRGQEARLRCSPMKGHSHVYWYRQLPEEGLKFMVYLQKENIIDESGMPKERFSAEFPKEGPSILRIQQVVRGDSAAYFCASSPPAGRNTGELFFGEGSRLTVL.

The gene calls are TRBV9 and TRBJ2-7; TRBD2 is a possible D gene (6 bases). The CDR3 is made up of 15 amino acids. Germline lookup yields CDR1 SGDLS and CDR2 YYNGEE. Between the trimmed V and J ends, which lost 4 bases and 4 bases, there was a span of 18 bases. CDR3 amino acids: CASSPLVGGGYEQYF. The CDR3 DNA sequence: TGTGCCAGCAGCCCATTAGTGGGAGGAGGATACGAGCAGTACTTC.

V is TRBV11-3 and J is TRBJ1-1, with D unclear. There are 14 residues in the CDR3. Trimming pared 2 bases from V and 1 base from J, leaving 8 bases between. Germline CDR1 reads SGHNT; CDR2 reads YENEEA. The CDR3 region is CASSLRRTNTEAFF. CDR3 in DNA: TGTGCCAGCAGCTTACGCCGGACGAACACTGAAGCTTTCTTT.

The chain employs TRBV18 and TRBJ2-7; 11 nucleotides align to TRBD1. With 5 bases clipped from V and 6 bases from J, the junction kept 9 bases outside the gene matches. Germline CDR1 reads KGHSH; CDR2 reads LQKENI. This CDR3 has 15 amino acids. DNA for the CDR3: TGTGCCAGCTCATCGTTGCCGGGACAGGGGGGCGAGCAGTACTTC. Translation gives CASSSLPGQGGEQYF.

The chain carries TRBV6-5 and TRBJ1-4; D is unresolved. There are 14 residues in the CDR3. Germline lookup yields CDR1 MNHEY and CDR2 SVGAGI. Between the trimmed V and J ends, which lost 4 bases and 5 bases, there was a span of 11 bases. CDR3 loop: CASSWVGVNEKLFF. The DNA of the CDR3 is TGTGCCAGCAGTTGGGTCGGGGTAAATGAAAAACTGTTTTTT.

The J gene is TRBJ1-4, the V gene TRBV27; D is ambiguous. Germline V gene data show CDR1 as MNHEY and CDR2 as SMNVEV (reference sequence). The CDR3 contains 15 residues. Trimming took off 3 bases at V and 2 bases at J, with 10 bases between the two ends. The CDR3, as DNA: TGTGCCAGCAGTTTGGTAGGGTTGACTAATGAAAAACTGTTTTTT. Its protein is CASSLVGLTNEKLFF.

The rearrangement links TRBV7-2 to TRBJ1-2; the D is unclear. Trimming removed 2 bases from V and 5 bases from J, with 12 bases in between. Germline assignment: CDR1 SGHTA and CDR2 FQGNSA. This CDR3 has 14 amino acids. CDR3 region: CASSLMSAAYGYTF. The CDR3, as DNA: TGTGCCAGCAGCTTAATGTCGGCGGCATATGGCTACACCTTC.

This clone was seen just once. The chain joins TRBV7-8 to TRBJ1-2; possible D gene TRBD1, 5 bases. The V end lost 4 bases, the J end lost 8 bases, and 11 bases lay between the germline ends. Germline assignment: CDR1 SGHVS and CDR2 FQNEAQ. The CDR3 loop spans 12 amino acids. DNA for the CDR3: TGTGCCAGCAGCTCGGGACCCACGGGCTACACCTTC. This translates into CASSSGPTGYTF.

The V gene is TRBV28, the J gene TRBJ2-7, with D uncertain. Germline V CDR1 and CDR2: MDHEN, SYDVKM. There are 14 residues in the CDR3. The V end lost 1 base, the J end lost 5 bases, and 12 bases lay between the germline ends. CDR3 DNA: TGTGCCAGCAGTTTATTGGGAAGGGTACACGAGCAGTACTTC. Translated, it gives CASSLLGRVHEQYF.

The chain is built from TRBV19 and TRBJ2-2, with TRBD1 identical over 8 bases. Germline V gene sequence: CDR1 LNHDA, CDR2 SQIVND (reference sequence). V was clipped by 6 bases and J by 5 bases; unmatched bases: 11. CDR3 length: 16 residues. Here the CDR3 reads CASSAAARGLTGELFF. The CDR3 DNA is TGTGCCAGTAGCGCCGCCGCCAGGGGGCTAACCGGGGAGCTGTTTTTT.

The CDR3 here is CASSLNLRGNTEAFF. In nucleotides, the CDR3 is TGTGCCAGCAGCTTGAACCTAAGGGGGAACACTGAAGCTTTCTTT. The chain is built from TRBV5-5 and TRBJ1-1; possible D gene TRBD1, 5 bases. CDR1 is SGHKS, CDR2 YYEKEE, per germline (reference sequence). The CDR3 runs to 15 residues. V was shortened by 1 base and J by 1 base, with 11 bases between the two germline ends.

The CDR3 DNA reads TGTGCCAGCAGGGGAGGGGGACGGCAAGAGACCCAGTACTTC. Amino acid sequence: CASRGGGRQETQYF. V and J are TRBV28 and TRBJ2-5, with D possibly matching TRBD2 (7 bases). The CDR3 is made up of 14 amino acids. Trimming took 6 bases from V and 2 from J, leaving 13 bases between them. Germline lookup yields CDR1 MDHEN and CDR2 SYDVKM.

There are a few counts of this clone. The rearrangement joins TRBV5-8 to TRBJ2-3; D gene unclear. Germline V gene data show CDR1 as SGHTS and CDR2 as YDEGEE. With 0 bases removed from V and 5 bases from J, the gap between germline ends came to 1 base. The CDR3 has 11 amino acids. The CDR3 region has the DNA TGTGCCAGCAGCTTGGGAGATACGCAGTATTTT. Its translation: CASSLGDTQYF. Combining the CDR3 with reference TRBV5-8 and TRBJ2-3 gives the whole variable domain EAGVTQSPTHLIKTRGQQATLRCSPISGHTSVYWYQQALGLGLQFLLWYDEGEERNRGNFPPRFSGRQFPNYSSELNVNALELEDSALYLCASSLGDTQYFGPGTRLTVL.

The chain recombines TRBV11-2 with TRBJ2-7; D remains ambiguous. This CDR3 spans 16 amino acids. V lost 4 bases, J lost 2 bases, and 18 bases lay in between. Germline V lookup: CDR1 SGHAT, CDR2 FQNNGV. DNA for the CDR3: TGTGCCAGCAGCTACGATGAAACAGTTGGCACCTACGAGCAGTACTTC. This translates into CASSYDETVGTYEQYF.

This clone was counted between two and nine times. V usage is TRBV5-4 and J usage is TRBJ2-2; TRBD2 is a possible D gene (5 bases). This CDR3 has 14 amino acids. CDR1 and CDR2 (germline): SGHNT, YYREEE (reference sequence). V lost 4 bases, J lost 2 bases, and 9 bases lay in between. CDR3 nucleotides: TGTGCCAGCAGCCCCGGGATCAACACCGGGGAGCTGTTTTTT. This translates into CASSPGINTGELFF.

This chain links TRBV7-9 with TRBJ2-7; D not certain. The CDR3 spans 16 residues. Trimming left V 3 bases short and J 1 base short, with 16 bases between. Per the germline V gene, CDR1 is SEHNR and CDR2 is FQNEAQ (reference sequence). CDR3 region: CASSLEGIRRSYEQYF. The DNA of the CDR3 is TGTGCCAGCAGCTTGGAAGGAATTCGTCGGTCCTACGAGCAGTACTTC.

The V and J genes are TRBV5-6 and TRBJ1-1; D might be TRBD1 (6 bases). The V gene lost 2 bases and the J gene lost 3 bases, with 11 bases spanning the gap. The CDR3 totals 14 residues. Per the germline V gene, CDR1 is SGHDT and CDR2 is YYEEEE. CDR3 in DNA: TGTGCCAGCAGCTTATTTCCAGGGGACACTGAAGCTTTCTTT. This codes for CASSLFPGDTEAFF.

This clone was detected once. This chain joins TRBV4-1 and TRBJ2-1, with D tentatively TRBD2 (6 bases). V was trimmed by 0 bases and J by 12 bases, leaving 9 bases between them. Germline V gene data show CDR1 as MGHRA and CDR2 as YSYEKL. This CDR3 has 12 residues. CDR3 loop: CASSQDYGGQFF. DNA of the CDR3: TGCGCCAGCAGCCAAGATTACGGGGGGCAGTTCTTC.

This chain links TRBV6-5 with TRBJ2-1, with TRBD2 matching over 10 bases. This CDR3 spans 13 amino acids. The V gene end was trimmed by 10 bases and the J gene end by 4 bases; junction bases not matched to a gene: 4. Germline V lookup: CDR1 MNHEY, CDR2 SVGAGI. As DNA, the CDR3 is TGTGCCACCTGGACTAGCGGATACAATGAGCAGTTCTTC. As protein: CATWTSGYNEQFF.